This T cell receptor (beta chain) was documented in a study of tumor-infiltrating lymphocytes in primary liver carcinoma. Study-wide context: In every tissue type, samples returned a similar yield of roughly 3.65 to 7.5 million productive TCRbeta reads.

Unsorted bulk tissue, about 19-32 mg of it, served as the source for co-extraction of RNA and DNA. Five separate regions of each tumor underwent sampling. In every tumor sample, viable tumor cells made up over 80%. A primer matching the constant region was used to make TCR beta cDNA from around 550 ng of total RNA. Nested multiplex PCR, run for three rounds with slightly modified ARM-PCR, yielded TCR beta libraries. The first two PCR rounds, nine to ten cycles each, used TRBV1-TRBV30 forward primers and a C-beta reverse primer. MiXCR was run by TCRdb on the multiplex PCR reads, yielding one entry per CDR3 protein. The sample holds about 22,000 distinct CDR3 sequences, around 84% seen once. The CDR3 is 15 residues long. This clonotype showed up just once. A junction end diverges from the germline sequence, so it may reflect a read error.

This sequence originates from a woman younger than 45 with primary liver carcinoma and hepatitis B virus infection. Sequences were obtained from liver tumor tissue from sampling region 2. Noted subset: tumor region T2, inferior pole. The J gene is TRBJ2-5, the V gene TRBV12-3 or TRBV12-4; a weak D match, TRBD2 (6 bases). The CDR3 spells CATSTYPGSEETQYF. Written as DNA, the CDR3 is TGTGCGACCAGCACCTACCCCGGGAGCGAAGAGACGCAGTACTTC.